These 27 T cell receptor beta chains share one sample of origin, sequenced in a study of blood T cell repertoires in COVID-19. Sequencing was performed with immunoSEQ multiplex PCR; in TCRdb, only in-frame clones are kept and a portion is missing. The sample lists 200,000 to 250,000 clones; about 85% were seen once. Input material: peripheral blood. Every receptor here comes from a woman between 18 and 29 years old who had recovered from COVID-19.

CDR3: CASSSPSGKQGSYEQYF. The DNA of the CDR3 is TGTGCCAGCAGTTCGCCTAGCGGGAAACAAGGGTCCTACGAGCAGTACTTC. J is TRBJ2-7 and V is TRBV27, with 9 bases identical to TRBD2. The V segment lost 4 bases and the J segment 1 base; nucleotides outside the gene matches: 11. Germline CDR1 reads MNHEY; CDR2 reads SMNVEV (reference sequence). The CDR3 runs to 17 residues.

The chain has TRBV27 and TRBJ2-4; D possibly corresponds to TRBD1 (5 bases). Germline-derived CDR1 and CDR2 are MNHEY and SMNVEV (reference sequence). The CDR3 extends over 18 amino acids. V gave up 2 bases and J gave up 1 base, with 18 bases separating them. CDR3 nucleotides: TGTGCCAGCAGTTTACTCGCCAGGGAACCCAAGGCCAAAAACATTCAGTACTTC. Encoded protein: CASSLLAREPKAKNIQYF.

CDR3 amino acids: CASSSGLVLWQYF. The CDR3 DNA sequence: TGTGCCAGCAGTTCTGGACTAGTACTTTGGCAGTACTTC. The rearrangement links TRBV12-3 or TRBV12-4 to TRBJ2-7; 7 bases agree with TRBD2. CDR3 size: 13 residues. With V trimmed by 4 bases and J by 9 bases, 9 bases remained unmatched.

The chain combines TRBV7-6 with TRBJ2-5; the match to TRBD2 covers 7 bases. Germline V gene data show CDR1 as SGHVS and CDR2 as FNYEAQ. The CDR3 covers 15 residues. Trimming at V came to 1 base and at J to 4 bases, leaving 6 bases not matched to a gene. CDR3 loop: CASSLGGRAGETQYF. The CDR3 DNA reads as TGTGCCAGCAGCTTAGGAGGGAGGGCAGGAGAGACCCAGTACTTC.

The rearrangement links TRBV18 to TRBJ2-3; D remains ambiguous. V dropped 2 bases and J dropped 1 base, with 4 bases sitting between them. This CDR3 is built from 13 residues. Germline V gives CDR1 KGHSH, CDR2 LQKENI. CDR3 amino acids: CASSPFGTDTQYF. In nucleotides, the CDR3 is TGTGCCAGCTCACCATTCGGCACAGATACGCAGTATTTT.

The chain couples TRBV9 to TRBJ2-3; 8 bases match TRBD1. Germline assignment: CDR1 SGDLS and CDR2 YYNGEE. The CDR3 loop spans 15 amino acids. Trimming cost V 0 bases and J 5 bases; bases outside gene matches: 5. The CDR3 region has the DNA TGTGCCAGCAGCGTAGTTCAGGGGGCCATAGATACGCAGTATTTT. Its protein is CASSVVQGAIDTQYF.

With regard to this clone: The identical CDR3 is also encoded by other nucleotide sequences in the sample. The J gene is TRBJ1-5, the V gene TRBV7-2; 7 bases agree with TRBD1. This CDR3 is 14 amino acids long. Germline-derived CDR1 and CDR2 are SGHTA and FQGNSA. Trimming cost V 4 bases and J 2 bases; bases outside gene matches: 2. CDR3 sequence: CASSSTGGNQPQHF. CDR3 nucleotides: TGTGCCAGCAGCTCCACAGGGGGCAATCAGCCCCAGCATTTT.

The chain joins TRBV4-2 to TRBJ1-5; D unresolved. From germline, CDR1 is LGHNA and CDR2 YNFKEQ. The CDR3 has 14 residues. V was shortened by 2 bases and J by 3 bases, with 8 bases between the two germline ends. The CDR3 bases are TGTGCCAGCAGCCAACCATACTTCAATCAGCCCCAGCATTTT. Its protein is CASSQPYFNQPQHF.

The V and J genes are TRBV15 and TRBJ2-1, with D possibly matching TRBD1 (6 bases). The germline V gene has CDR1 LNHNV and CDR2 YYDKDF (reference sequence). The V end lost 3 bases, the J end lost 3 bases, and 12 bases lay between the germline ends. This CDR3 comprises 15 residues. DNA for the CDR3: TGTGCCACCAGCAGGATGCAGGGGCTCTACAATGAGCAGTTCTTC. It translates to CATSRMQGLYNEQFF.

The rearrangement links TRBV9 to TRBJ1-1, with 7 nucleotides matching TRBD1. The V gene's germline CDR1 is SGDLS and CDR2 YYNGEE. J was trimmed by 3 bases and V by 0 bases; bases with no gene match: 8. The CDR3 consists of 16 residues. The DNA of the CDR3 is TGTGCCAGCAGCGTAGCCCCTCGACAGGGACACACTGAAGCTTTCTTT. It yields the protein CASSVAPRQGHTEAFF.

The rearrangement links TRBV9 to TRBJ2-3; 9 bases agree with TRBD2. Trimming removed 4 bases from V and 14 bases from J; junction bases left unmatched: 14. The CDR3 runs 14 residues. Germline V gene lookup returns CDR1 SGDLS and CDR2 YYNGEE. In DNA, the CDR3 is TGTGCCAGCAGCCTCTGGGCGGGAGGGCCTTCATTGTATTTT. Encoded protein: CASSLWAGGPSLYF.

The CDR3 spells CAWSVRPGEGSYEQYF. The CDR3 DNA follows: TGTGCCTGGAGTGTCCGCCCGGGGGAGGGGTCCTACGAGCAGTACTTC. This chain joins TRBV30 and TRBJ2-7; 7 positions match TRBD2. V shed 0 bases and J 1 base; nucleotides not matched to a gene: 9. Germline V gives CDR1 GTSNPN, CDR2 SVGIG (reference sequence). This CDR3 has 16 amino acids.

The chain employs TRBV5-1 and TRBJ2-6; no reliable D call. V was clipped by 1 base and J by 1 base, with 9 bases between them. The germline gives CDR1 SGHRS, CDR2 YFSETQ. This CDR3 contains 16 residues. CDR3 in amino acids: CASSLRGLSGANVLTF. CDR3 DNA: TGCGCCAGCAGCTTGAGAGGCCTTTCTGGGGCCAACGTCCTGACTTTC.

This sequence joins TRBV30 and TRBJ1-1; the D gene is possibly TRBD1 (6 bases). There are 16 residues in the CDR3. V shed 4 bases and J shed 1 base, with 19 bases lying between them. CDR1 and CDR2 (germline): GTSNPN, SVGIG (reference sequence). The CDR3 sequence: CAWKPYPGGRNTEAFF. CDR3 sequence (DNA): TGTGCCTGGAAACCATATCCGGGGGGGCGGAACACTGAAGCTTTCTTT.

The chain has TRBV5-1 and TRBJ2-7, with 8 bases identical to TRBD1. V was pared by 4 bases and J by 4 bases, with 7 bases of the junction left unmatched. This CDR3 has 14 residues. Germline V CDR1 and CDR2: SGHRS, YFSETQ. The CDR3 sequence is CASSPGRGLYEQYF. CDR3 DNA sequence: TGCGCCAGCAGCCCCGGCAGGGGGCTTTACGAGCAGTACTTC.

The chain carries TRBV9 and TRBJ1-3; maybe TRBD1 (6 bases). V was clipped by 3 bases and J by 4 bases, with 14 bases between them. Germline CDR1 reads SGDLS; CDR2 reads YYNGEE. There are 15 residues in the CDR3. CDR3 coding DNA: TGTGCCAGCAGCGGAAACAGGGACGACGGAAACACCATATATTTT. Protein: CASSGNRDDGNTIYF.

The rearrangement uses TRBV30 and TRBJ2-3; D perhaps matches TRBD2 (6 bases). The CDR3 consists of 15 residues. The germline gives CDR1 GTSNPN, CDR2 SVGIG (reference sequence). With 3 bases removed from V and 11 bases from J, the gap between germline ends came to 24 bases. CDR3 sequence: CAWSIRAGRRIGQYF. The CDR3 nucleotides are TGTGCCTGGAGCATCCGGGCGGGGAGGAGGATCGGGCAGTATTTT.

The gene calls are TRBV6-5 and TRBJ1-1, with D uncertain. Trimming removed 7 bases at V and 4 bases at J, with 10 bases between. The CDR3 has 12 amino acids. The germline CDR1 and CDR2 sequences are MNHEY and SVGAGI. In nucleotides, the CDR3 is TGTGCCAGCACTCTTCCCGGCACTGAAGCTTTCTTT. The encoded protein is CASTLPGTEAFF.

This sequence joins TRBV6-5 and TRBJ2-1; 7 bases align to TRBD2. V lost 2 bases, J lost 4 bases, and 5 bases stayed unmatched. Germline CDR1 reads MNHEY; CDR2 reads SVGAGI. The length of the CDR3 is 15 residues. The CDR3: CASSYPLAVYNEQFF. The CDR3 region has the DNA TGTGCCAGCAGTTACCCCCTAGCGGTTTACAATGAGCAGTTCTTC.

The chain links TRBV28 to TRBJ1-2; D might be TRBD1 (5 bases). Germline CDR1 and CDR2: MDHEN and SYDVKM. V shed 5 bases and J shed 8 bases, with 15 bases lying between them. The CDR3 loop spans 13 amino acids. The CDR3 spells CASSPGPYRGYTF. DNA of the CDR3: TGTGCCAGCAGTCCTGGGCCCTACAGGGGCTACACCTTC.

V is TRBV5-1 and J is TRBJ2-5; 8 bases agree with TRBD2. Germline V gives CDR1 SGHRS, CDR2 YFSETQ. This CDR3 contains 15 residues. V lost 0 bases to trimming and J lost 4 bases; unmatched junction nucleotides: 5. The CDR3 loop reads CASSLVAGGLETQYF. CDR3 sequence (DNA): TGCGCCAGCAGCTTGGTCGCGGGAGGTTTAGAGACCCAGTACTTC.

The chain carries TRBV12-3 or TRBV12-4 and TRBJ1-4; a weak D match, TRBD1 (6 bases). This CDR3 is built from 12 residues. Between the trimmed V and J ends, which lost 5 bases and 10 bases, there was a span of 11 bases. This chain's CDR3 is CASSTGTGKLFF. The CDR3 coding sequence is TGTGCCAGCAGTACAGGGACGGGAAAACTGTTTTTT.

The CDR3 DNA reads TGTGCCAGCAGCTTTCCCAGCTCTGGGGCCAACGTCCTGACTTTC. Protein product: CASSFPSSGANVLTF. The rearrangement links TRBV5-6 to TRBJ2-6; no definite D call. CDR1 is SGHDT, CDR2 YYEEEE, per germline. Between the trimmed V and J ends, which lost 2 bases and 0 bases, there was a span of 6 bases. The CDR3 loop spans 15 amino acids.

The gene calls are TRBV18 and TRBJ2-7, with 8 positions matching TRBD1. The CDR3 covers 15 residues. V gave up 3 bases and J gave up 2 bases; unmatched junction bases: 6. The germline V gene has CDR1 KGHSH and CDR2 LQKENI. The chain's CDR3 is CASSPRDRGPYEQYF. The CDR3 coding sequence is TGTGCCAGCTCACCGCGCGACAGGGGTCCCTACGAGCAGTACTTC.

The chain links TRBV27 to TRBJ2-3, with D tentatively TRBD2 (5 bases). The germline V gene has CDR1 MNHEY and CDR2 SMNVEV (reference sequence). Trimming shortened V by 3 bases and J by 3 bases, and 10 bases separated the two germline ends. This CDR3 contains 14 residues. Here the CDR3 reads CASSFVRRTDTQYF. In DNA, the CDR3 is TGTGCCAGCAGTTTTGTCAGGAGGACAGATACGCAGTATTTT.

This chain connects TRBV5-1 to TRBJ1-1, with 9 bases aligning to TRBD1. Per the germline V gene, CDR1 is SGHRS and CDR2 is YFSETQ. The CDR3 contains 13 residues. The trim removed 3 bases at V and 3 bases at J, leaving 0 bases unmatched. CDR3 sequence: CASSWTGDTEAFF. In DNA form, the CDR3 reads TGCGCCAGCAGCTGGACAGGGGACACTGAAGCTTTCTTT.

The chain is built from TRBV30 and TRBJ2-1; 7 bases align to TRBD2. Germline-derived CDR1 and CDR2 are GTSNPN and SVGIG (reference sequence). This CDR3 comprises 16 residues. After removal of 0 bases from V and 2 bases from J, the junction contained 7 bases not matched to a gene. The CDR3, as DNA: TGTGCCTGGAGTGTACTAGTCGGGAGGACCTACAATGAGCAGTTCTTC. Translating gives CAWSVLVGRTYNEQFF. The full variable domain, its missing parts supplied by reference TRBV30 and TRBJ2-1, is SQTIHQWPATLVQPVGSPLSLECTVEGTSNPNLYWYRQAAGRGLQLLFYSVGIGQISSEVPQNLSASRPQDRQFILSSKKLLLSDSGFYLCAWSVLVGRTYNEQFFGPGTRLTVL.